This TCR beta chain was captured in a study of OX40 agonist ivuxolimab in advanced cancers. Study summary: The patients received ivuxolimab by intravenous route every 2 weeks at 0.01 to 10 mg/kg. General observations from the study: Compared with CD4+, CD8+ T cells on average had more expanded clones. There were also nonresponders showing low normalized T-cell clonal expansion.

Generated by immunoSEQ multiplex PCR, the TCRdb table keeps only in-frame clones and is missing some. The sample includes approximately 60,000 clones, roughly 93% of them seen just once. Exclusion of a patient followed from autoimmune disease history or systemic immunosuppression. The ends were cut back, 1 base at V and 0 bases at J, with 7 bases in the middle. The CDR3 runs 15 residues. Looked up from germline, CDR1 is MNHNS and CDR2 is SASEGT. A word on this clone: What it binds is unknown. Other DNA sequences from this sample encode an identical CDR3 as well.

V gene TRBV6-1 combines with J gene TRBJ1-3, with no clear D. The sequenced sample was CD4+ or CD8+ T cells sorted from blood, obtained in a trial of the OX40 agonist ivuxolimab. The source of this sequence is an adult with an advanced solid tumor such as melanoma, head and neck, liver or kidney cancer. The CDR3 nucleotides read TGTGCCAGCAGTGAAGGGCGGAGCTCTGGAAACACCATATATTTT. Translated: CASSEGRSSGNTIYF.